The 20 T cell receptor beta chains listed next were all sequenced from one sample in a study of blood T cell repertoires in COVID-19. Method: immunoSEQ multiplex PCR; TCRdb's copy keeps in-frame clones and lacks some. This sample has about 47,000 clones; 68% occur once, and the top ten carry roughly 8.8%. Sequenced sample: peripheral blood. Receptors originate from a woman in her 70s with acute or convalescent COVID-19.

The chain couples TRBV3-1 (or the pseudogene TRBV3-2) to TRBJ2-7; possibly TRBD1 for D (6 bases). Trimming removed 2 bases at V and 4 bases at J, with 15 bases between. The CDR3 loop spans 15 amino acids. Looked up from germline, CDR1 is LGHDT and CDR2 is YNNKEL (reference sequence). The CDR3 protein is CASSQTQGGHYEQYF. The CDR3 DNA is TGTGCCAGCAGCCAAACACAAGGGGGACATTACGAGCAGTACTTC.

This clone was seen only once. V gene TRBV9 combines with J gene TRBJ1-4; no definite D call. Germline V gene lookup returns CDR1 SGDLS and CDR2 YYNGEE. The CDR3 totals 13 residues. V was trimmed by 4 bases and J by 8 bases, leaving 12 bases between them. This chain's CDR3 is CASSQPKEEKLFF. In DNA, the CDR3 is TGTGCCAGCAGCCAACCGAAGGAGGAAAAACTGTTTTTT. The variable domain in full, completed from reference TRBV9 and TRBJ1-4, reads DSGVTQTPKHLITATGQRVTLRCSPRSGDLSVYWYQQSLDQGLQFLIQYYNGEERAKGNILERFSAQQFPDLHSELNLSSLELGDSALYFCASSQPKEEKLFFGSGTQLSVL.

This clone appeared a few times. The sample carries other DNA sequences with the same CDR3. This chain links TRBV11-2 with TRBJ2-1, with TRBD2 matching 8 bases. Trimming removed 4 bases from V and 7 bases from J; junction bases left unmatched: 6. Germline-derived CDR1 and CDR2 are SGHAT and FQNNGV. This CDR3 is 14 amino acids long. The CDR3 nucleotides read TGTGCCAGCAGCTCGTTAGCGGGAAGAAATGAGCAGTTCTTC. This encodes CASSSLAGRNEQFF.

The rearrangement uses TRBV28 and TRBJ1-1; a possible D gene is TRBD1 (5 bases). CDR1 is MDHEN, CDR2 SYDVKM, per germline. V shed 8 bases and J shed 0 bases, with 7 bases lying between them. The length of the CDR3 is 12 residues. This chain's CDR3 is CASLTVNTEAFF. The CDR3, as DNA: TGTGCCAGCCTGACAGTGAACACTGAAGCTTTCTTT.

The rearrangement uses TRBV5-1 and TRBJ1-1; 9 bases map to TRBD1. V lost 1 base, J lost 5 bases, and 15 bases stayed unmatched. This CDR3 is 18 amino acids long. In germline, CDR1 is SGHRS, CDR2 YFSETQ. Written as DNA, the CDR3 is TGCGCCAGCAGCTTGACTACGCCGGGACAGGGAACGTTAACTGAAGCTTTCTTT. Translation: CASSLTTPGQGTLTEAFF. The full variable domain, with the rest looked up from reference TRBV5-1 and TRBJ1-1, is KAGVTQTPRYLIKTRGQQVTLSCSPISGHRSVSWYQQTPGQGLQFLFEYFSETQRNKGNFPGRFSGRQFSNSRSEMNVSTLELGDSALYLCASSLTTPGQGTLTEAFFGQGTRLTVV.

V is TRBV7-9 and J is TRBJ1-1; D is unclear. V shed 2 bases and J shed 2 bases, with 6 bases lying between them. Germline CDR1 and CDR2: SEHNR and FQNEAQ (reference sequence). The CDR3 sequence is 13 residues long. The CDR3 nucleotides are TGTGCCAGCAGCTTATCAGTTAACACTGAAGCTTTCTTT. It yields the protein CASSLSVNTEAFF. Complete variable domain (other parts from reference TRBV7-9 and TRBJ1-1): DTGVSQNPRHKITKRGQNVTFRCDPISEHNRLYWYRQTLGQGPEFLTYFQNEAQLEKSRLLSDRFSAERPKGSFSTLEIQRTEQGDSAMYLCASSLSVNTEAFFGQGTRLTVV.

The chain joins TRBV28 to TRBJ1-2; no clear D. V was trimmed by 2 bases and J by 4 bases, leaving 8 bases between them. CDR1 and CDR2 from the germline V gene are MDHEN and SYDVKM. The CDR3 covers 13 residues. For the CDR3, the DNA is TGTGCCAGCAGTTTAGTTCCAGGCTATGGCTACACCTTC. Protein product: CASSLVPGYGYTF.

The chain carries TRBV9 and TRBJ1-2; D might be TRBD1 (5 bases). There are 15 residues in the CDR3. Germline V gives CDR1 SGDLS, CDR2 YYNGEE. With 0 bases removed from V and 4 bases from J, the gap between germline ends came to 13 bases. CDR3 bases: TGTGCCAGCAGCGTAGATGCCAGGGCATCCTATGGCTACACCTTC. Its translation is CASSVDARASYGYTF.

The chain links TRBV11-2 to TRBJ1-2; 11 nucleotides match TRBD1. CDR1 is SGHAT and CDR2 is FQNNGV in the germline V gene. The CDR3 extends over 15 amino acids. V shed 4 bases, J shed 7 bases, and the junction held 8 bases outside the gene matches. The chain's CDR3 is CASSSFAGTGGGYTF. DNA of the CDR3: TGTGCCAGCAGCTCATTCGCCGGGACAGGGGGTGGCTACACCTTC.

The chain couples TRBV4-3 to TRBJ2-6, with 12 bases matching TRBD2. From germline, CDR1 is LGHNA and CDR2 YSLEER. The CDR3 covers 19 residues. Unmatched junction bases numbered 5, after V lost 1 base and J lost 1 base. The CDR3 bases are TGCGCCAGCAGCCAAGCTTTACTAGCGGGGGGATCTGGGGCCAACGTCCTGACTTTC. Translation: CASSQALLAGGSGANVLTF.

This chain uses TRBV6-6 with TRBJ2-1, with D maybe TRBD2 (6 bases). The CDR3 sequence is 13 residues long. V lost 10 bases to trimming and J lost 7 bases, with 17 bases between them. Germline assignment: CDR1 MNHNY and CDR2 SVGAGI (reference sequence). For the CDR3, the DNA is TGTGCCACCTCCGGGACTCCGCCAAATGAGCAGTTCTTC. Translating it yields CATSGTPPNEQFF.

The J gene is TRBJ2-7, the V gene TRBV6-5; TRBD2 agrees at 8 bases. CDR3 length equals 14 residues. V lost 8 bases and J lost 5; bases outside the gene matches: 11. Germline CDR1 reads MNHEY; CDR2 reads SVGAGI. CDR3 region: CASRQDGGADEQYF. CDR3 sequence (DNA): TGTGCCAGCCGCCAAGACGGGGGGGCCGACGAGCAGTACTTC.

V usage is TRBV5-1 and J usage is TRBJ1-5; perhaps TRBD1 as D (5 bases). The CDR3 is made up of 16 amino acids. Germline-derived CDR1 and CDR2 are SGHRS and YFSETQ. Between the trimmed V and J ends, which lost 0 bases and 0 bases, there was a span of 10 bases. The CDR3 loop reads CASSLDVQGSNQPQHF. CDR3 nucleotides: TGCGCCAGCAGCTTGGATGTGCAGGGTAGCAATCAGCCCCAGCATTTT.

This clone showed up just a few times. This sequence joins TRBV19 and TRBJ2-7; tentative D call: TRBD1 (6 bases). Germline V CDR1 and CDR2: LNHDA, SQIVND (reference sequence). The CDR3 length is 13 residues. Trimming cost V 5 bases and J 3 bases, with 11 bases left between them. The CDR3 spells CASSGQGFYEQYF. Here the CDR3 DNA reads TGTGCCAGTAGTGGGCAGGGGTTCTACGAGCAGTACTTC.

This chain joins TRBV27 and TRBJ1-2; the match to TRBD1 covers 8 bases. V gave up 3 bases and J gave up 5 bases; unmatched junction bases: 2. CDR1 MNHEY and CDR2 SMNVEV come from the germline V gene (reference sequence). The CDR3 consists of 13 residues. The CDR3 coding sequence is TGTGCCAGCAGTTTGACAGGGGTGTATGGCTACACCTTC. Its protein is CASSLTGVYGYTF.

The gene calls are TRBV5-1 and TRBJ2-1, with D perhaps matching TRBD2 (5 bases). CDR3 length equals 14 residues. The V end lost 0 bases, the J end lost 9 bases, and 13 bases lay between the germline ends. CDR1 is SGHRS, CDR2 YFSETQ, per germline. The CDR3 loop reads CASSLGQTNREQFF. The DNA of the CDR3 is TGCGCCAGCAGCTTGGGCCAGACTAATCGTGAGCAGTTCTTC.

CDR3 sequence (DNA): TGCGCCAGCAGCCCGCGCCCTTTTCGGACAACCTACGAGCAGTACTTC. It encodes CASSPRPFRTTYEQYF. The rearrangement uses TRBV4-1 and TRBJ2-7, with D maybe TRBD1 (5 bases). The V and J ends lost 4 bases and 2 bases respectively, with 18 bases between them. The length of the CDR3 is 16 residues. CDR1 and CDR2 from the germline V gene are MGHRA and YSYEKL.

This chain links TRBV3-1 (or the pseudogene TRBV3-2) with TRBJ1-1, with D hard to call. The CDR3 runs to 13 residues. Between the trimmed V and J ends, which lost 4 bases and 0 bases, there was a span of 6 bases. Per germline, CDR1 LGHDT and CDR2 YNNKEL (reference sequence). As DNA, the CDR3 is TGTGCCAGCAGCCCCCTGTTGAACACTGAAGCTTTCTTT. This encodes CASSPLLNTEAFF.

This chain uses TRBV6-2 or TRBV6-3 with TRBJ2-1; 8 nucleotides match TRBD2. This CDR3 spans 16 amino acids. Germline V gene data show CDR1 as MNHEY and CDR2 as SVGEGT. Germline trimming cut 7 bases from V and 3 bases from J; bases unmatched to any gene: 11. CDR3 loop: CASTPRREGRYNEQFF. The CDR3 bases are TGTGCCAGCACCCCCCGACGGGAGGGCCGCTACAATGAGCAGTTCTTC.

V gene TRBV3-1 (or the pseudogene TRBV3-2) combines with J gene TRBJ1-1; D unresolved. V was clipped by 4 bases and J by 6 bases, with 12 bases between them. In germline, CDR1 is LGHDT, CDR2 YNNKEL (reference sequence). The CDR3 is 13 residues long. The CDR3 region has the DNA TGTGCCAGCAGCCCCTCGGCAGGCCCTGAAGCTTTCTTT. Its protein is CASSPSAGPEAFF.